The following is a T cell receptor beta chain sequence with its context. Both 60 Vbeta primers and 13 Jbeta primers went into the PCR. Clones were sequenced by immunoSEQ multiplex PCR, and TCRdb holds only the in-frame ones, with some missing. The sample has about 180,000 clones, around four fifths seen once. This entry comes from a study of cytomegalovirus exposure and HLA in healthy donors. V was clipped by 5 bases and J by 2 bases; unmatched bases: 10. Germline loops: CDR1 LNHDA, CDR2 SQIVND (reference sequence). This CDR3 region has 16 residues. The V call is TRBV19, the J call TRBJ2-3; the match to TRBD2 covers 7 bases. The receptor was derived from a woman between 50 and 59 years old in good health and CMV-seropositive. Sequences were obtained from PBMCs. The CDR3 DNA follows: TGTGCCAGTAGTGGGGGACTATCTAGGGTCACAGATACGCAGTATTTT. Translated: CASSGGLSRVTDTQYF.